This is a list of T cell receptor beta chains from one sample in a study of metastatic and nonmetastatic thyroid tumors. TCRdb re-called clones from the PCR reads using MiXCR. Counted here are around 31,000 clones, less than 30% occurring once; the ten biggest clones make up around 30%. Sequenced input: blood. Receptors originate from a female donor with papillary thyroid cancer or a benign thyroid nodule (not recorded which). Some clones in this sample may be carry-over from other donors' samples. Each CDR3 is given with its conserved first and last residue. The D gene is left open where the match is weak. The size entry is marked missing in some rows and otherwise reads once, few, many or a size class.

>NA|TRBD2|TRBV11-3|TRBJ2-3
CASSRGGAGTDTQYF
TGTGCCAGCAGCCGCGGGGGGGCCGGCACAGATACGCAGTATTTT
>once|TRBD2|TRBV18|TRBJ2-7
CASSLDRGGSYEQYF
TGTGCCAGCTCACTCGACCGGGGGGGCTCCTACGAGCAGTACTTC
>NA|TRBD2|TRBV7-2|TRBJ2-2
CASSLAPGLASGELFF
TGTGCCAGCAGCTTAGCGCCGGGACTAGCGAGCGGGGAGCTGTTTTTT
>NA|TRBD1|TRBV4-1|TRBJ2-3
CASSRDSLTDTQYF
TGCGCCAGCAGCCGGGACAGTCTCACAGATACGCAGTATTTT
>NA|TRBD2|TRBV20-1|TRBJ2-1
CSASGTSGRAAHNEQFF
TGCAGTGCCTCCGGGACTAGCGGGAGGGCCGCGCACAATGAGCAGTTCTTC
>NA|NA|TRBV11-2|TRBJ2-1
CASRPPGLYNEQFF
TGTGCCAGCAGACCCCCGGGACTTTACAATGAGCAGTTCTTC
>medium-sized|TRBD2|TRBV12-3/TRBV12-4|TRBJ2-1
CASSGGTSGINSYNEQFF
TGTGCCAGCAGTGGCGGGACTAGCGGGATTAACTCCTACAATGAGCAGTTCTTC
>NA|TRBD1|TRBV6-1|TRBJ2-2
CASSRDRDTGELFF
TGTGCCAGCAGTAGGGACAGGGACACCGGGGAGCTGTTTTTT
>NA|NA|TRBV5-1|TRBJ1-1
CASSLVGTEAFF
TGCGCCAGCAGCCTCGTAGGGACTGAAGCTTTCTTT
>medium-sized|NA|TRBV6-5|TRBJ2-7
CASSYGVEVSYEQYF
TGTGCCAGCAGTTACGGGGTGGAAGTCTCCTACGAGCAGTACTTC
>many|NA|TRBV2|TRBJ2-7
CASFPSYEQYF
TGTGCCAGCTTCCCCTCCTACGAGCAGTACTTC
>many|NA|TRBV16|TRBJ1-5
CASSSEGSQPQHF
TGTGCCAGCAGCTCCGAGGGATCCCAGCCCCAGCATTTT
>NA|TRBD1|TRBV11-2|TRBJ2-7
CASSSTGGYEQYF
TGTGCCAGCAGTTCGACAGGGGGCTACGAGCAGTACTTC
>once|NA|TRBV5-8|TRBJ1-5
CASSFGQYSNQPQHF
TGTGCCAGCAGCTTTGGACAGTATAGCAATCAGCCCCAGCATTTT
>many|TRBD2|TRBV11-2|TRBJ2-5
CASSPRTSGRVRTQYF
TGTGCCAGCAGCCCCCGGACTAGCGGGAGGGTGAGGACCCAGTACTTC
>NA|NA|TRBV20-1|TRBJ1-1
CSATRGRTVMNTEAFF
TGCAGTGCTACACGGGGCCGCACGGTAATGAACACTGAAGCTTTCTTT
>NA|TRBD1|TRBV19|TRBJ1-2
CASSPTGRGYVNYGYTF
TGTGCCAGTAGTCCGACAGGGCGGGGGTACGTTAACTATGGCTACACCTTC
>NA|TRBD2|TRBV5-1|TRBJ2-5
CASSLKSGRDFATQYF
TGCGCCAGCAGCTTAAAAAGCGGGAGGGACTTTGCGACCCAGTACTTC
>few|NA|TRBV6-5|TRBJ2-5
CASSYGQTQETQYF
TGTGCCAGCAGTTACGGGCAGACTCAAGAGACCCAGTACTTC